This record covers a single T cell receptor beta chain. Its target antigen remains unknown. Base qualities are not recorded, but no much larger clone differs from it by a single base. V was cut back by 7 bases and J by 0 bases, leaving a gap of 15 bases between them. CDR1 is given as GTSNPN and CDR2 as SVGIG, both from the germline V gene (reference sequence). CDR3 length: 15 amino acids, cysteine to phenylalanine. Only the CDR3 region is kept as DNA, spanning 45 bases read in frame from base 1. The data were obtained in a study of regulatory T cells in long-lasting Graves disease (dated by TCRdb to about 2021). The study in broad terms: Antithyroid drugs had been taken for less than 3 months by newly diagnosed Graves' disease patients. Patients with persistent Graves' disease were compared with patients with newly diagnosed Graves' disease using TCR sequencing and RNA sequencing of peripheral blood. The study took place in China and was registered as a clinical trial. A total of 33 samples were covered by TCR sequencing, comprising some 13 persistent and around 20 newly diagnosed Graves' disease patients.

Library preparation used multiplex PCR. The sequencer listed for this sample is Illumina HiSeq 4000. iRepertoire HTBI primers and Arm-PCR amplification of CDR3 regions were used to construct TCR beta libraries. Before sequencing, the PCR products underwent gel purification. The original pipeline was this. Gene usage analysis of CDR3 amino acid clonotypes relied on the roughly 60 TRBV and about 13 TRBJ segments identified across samples. COPE and FqMerger were used to merge filtered high-quality paired reads into contigs. BLAST was used to align contigs to the IMGT TRBV, TRBD and TRBJ reference genes, and CDR3 was defined following IMGT. Clonotypes above 0.1% frequency were classified as highly expanded clones. Repertoire diversity was measured by Shannon entropy, and V-J evenness by the Gini coefficient. Public clonotypes were defined as clonotypes shared by more than one individual. Through fastp at Q25 and MiXCR, TCRdb rebuilt clones from the public reads, retaining in-frame beta chains. Every CDR3 protein is listed once, alongside the most common genes and DNA of its rows. It is TCRdb's table, rather than the study itself, that gives the V and J calls and clone size. The sample includes approximately 560,000 distinct CDR3 sequences, with around 15% observed a single time. The ten most abundant clones make up around 12% of the sample.

Study-level results and caveats: Persistent patients shared more public clonotypes among themselves (around 3,000) than newly diagnosed patients did (approximately 870). Peripheral blood alone was examined, since thyroid tissue, which constituted the primary lesion, could not be accessed. Lower TCR Shannon entropy and fewer highly expanded clones were observed in persistent Graves' disease patients than in newly diagnosed patients, which suggested clonal expansion. Sequencing and analysis were limited to the TCR beta chain. As a limitation, the authors acknowledged that the small sample size may reduce accuracy. Preferential use of TRBV28, TRBJ1-2 and TRBJ2-5 was observed in persistent disease, whereas TRBV20-1 and TRBJ2-1 were favored in newly diagnosed disease.

The time point tag for this specimen amounts to: newly diagnosed GD, antithyroid drugs for less than 3 months. For both TCR sequencing and RNA sequencing, RNA was extracted from PBMCs using TRIzol. The diagnosis of Graves' disease was made according to American Thyroid Association guidelines. Patients were recruited from an endocrinology department in Xi'an, China. From each patient, about 9.7 milliliters of peripheral blood was collected into an EDTA anticoagulant tube. Ficoll Paque Plus density gradient separation was used to isolate PBMCs, and no additional T cell sorting was done. An Agilent 2100 Bioanalyzer and agarose gel were used to check RNA quality, while a NanoDrop 2000 measured RNA concentration. This sample also belongs to another study, concerning T cells in Graves' hyperthyroidism and ophthalmopathy. The other study reports the following: A patient counted as having stable Graves' hyperthyroidism if no progression to ophthalmopathy occurred over 18 months of follow-up. Hyperthyroidism patients were newly diagnosed, with disease duration under 2 months, and aged 18 to 65 years. Exclusion was applied to patients with uncontrolled infections, other autoimmune diseases, pregnancy or lactation. Diagnoses were established on the basis of clinical symptoms, serum thyroxine and TRAb, thyroid ultrasound, and orbital computed tomography. The first round of RT-PCR for the TCR CDR3 was performed with the HTBI primer set and the Qiagen OneStep RT-PCR kit. Most expanded thyroid clonotypes (frequency above 0.001) were also detected in blood, suggesting blood repertoires may reflect thyroid immune responses. A model built on a 13 V-J signature distinguished ophthalmopathy from stable hyperthyroidism, reaching around 90% sensitivity and around 81% specificity in cross-validation and 80%/75% in testing. During validation, the model predicted progression to ophthalmopathy a median of approximately six months ahead of onset, with just under 71% sensitivity and 72% to 80% specificity. To identify distinguishing TCR V-J signatures, a discovery cohort of around 100 patients was used, comprising 40 to 45 with Graves' ophthalmopathy and some 60 with stable Graves' hyperthyroidism. An independent validation cohort of around 19 hyperthyroidism patients and over 15 patients who later progressed to ophthalmopathy tested prospective prediction of ophthalmopathy. The roughly 100 discovery patients were randomly divided into training and test sets at a 7:3 ratio. Thyroid tissue and blood T-cell repertoires from several Graves' hyperthyroidism patients were also compared in the study. After sampling, hyperthyroidism patients received methimazole starting at 30 mg daily, and ophthalmopathy patients received high-dose intravenous methylprednisolone. Libraries were constructed in a second round of multiplex PCR, after which size selection and purification were carried out. The libraries were sequenced on an Illumina HiSeq2000 using paired-end 100 bp reads. SOAPnuke was used to process the raw data, with reads discarded if the reads contained adapters or uncalled bases, had a mean Phred below 15, or lacked an exact constant-primer or identifier match. COPE v1.2.5 was used to merge the high-quality paired reads, and each unique nucleotide sequence was defined as a clonotype. MiTCR v1.1 was used to align clonotypes to the IMGT TRBV, TRBD and TRBJ reference segments. Only V-J combinations with frequency above 0.0001, covering 99.2% of repertoires, were analysed. The TCS score was defined as F50 (clonal expansion) divided by E x V (chaos), with BLOSUM62-based TCRdist calculated between CDR3 peptides within each V-J. Welch's t-statistics and random forest reduced roughly 500 V-J features to under 15, which were used in a naive Bayes classifier (R e1071). Sample size was not statistically predetermined, and investigators were not blinded to group allocation. The paper describes TCR Vbeta CDR3 sequencing of 140 or so peripheral blood samples, made up of roughly 45 ophthalmopathy patients, 70 to 75 hyperthyroidism patients and 17 progressor patients.

The V gene is TRBV30 and the J gene is TRBJ2-2; matching of 6 bases hints at TRBD1 as the D gene. The receptor was isolated from a man between 18 and 29 years old with Graves disease. Donor details come from another sample of the same person, matched by shared clones. The sequencing here drew on peripheral blood mononuclear cells (PBMCs), taken at new diagnosis, from a patient treated with antithyroid drugs. The DNA is TGTGCCTCCATTCAGGGGTCTGCGAACACCGGGGAGCTGTTTTTT. This codes for CASIQGSANTGELFF. Here the CDR3 is joined to the reference TRBV30 and TRBJ2-2 genes, and the full variable domain is: SQTIHQWPATLVQPVGSPLSLECTVEGTSNPNLYWYRQAAGRGLQLLFYSVGIGQISSEVPQNLSASRPQDRQFILSSKKLLLSDSGFYLCASIQGSANTGELFFGEGSRLTVL.